Each of the 13 T cell receptor beta chains below was sequenced from the same sample in a study of T cell repertoires in cytomegalovirus infection. TCRdb re-derived calls from the reads in MiXCR, one entry per CDR3 protein. The table shows just under 550,000 distinct CDR3 sequences, with roughly 29% occurring only once. Sequenced input: PBMCs. These receptors all come from a human donor in good health (CMV status not recorded). Some clones in this sample may be carry-over from other donors' samples.

The V gene is TRBV18, the J gene TRBJ1-1, with no clear D. The CDR3 covers 14 residues. The germline V gene encodes CDR1 KGHSH and CDR2 LQKENI. Trimming cost V 2 bases and J 1 base, with 8 bases left between them. CDR3 coding DNA: TGTGCCAGCTCACCATTGGCAGAGAACACTGAAGCTTTCTTT. Translated: CASSPLAENTEAFF.

This chain uses TRBV20-1 with TRBJ2-1, with 7 positions matching TRBD2. In germline, CDR1 is DFQATT, CDR2 SNEGSKA (reference sequence). The CDR3 spans 15 residues. The V gene end was trimmed by 2 bases and the J gene end by 3 bases; junction bases not matched to a gene: 7. CDR3 residues: CSARIVGGSYNEQFF. In nucleotides, the CDR3 is TGCAGTGCTAGAATCGTGGGCGGGAGCTACAATGAGCAGTTCTTC.

V usage is TRBV6-2 or TRBV6-3 and J usage is TRBJ2-1, with 13 bases identical to TRBD2. Germline assignment: CDR1 MNHEY and CDR2 SVGEGT. V gave up 4 bases and J gave up 8 bases; unmatched junction bases: 5. The CDR3 spans 15 residues. The CDR3 region is CASSSTSGRAYEQFF. The CDR3 bases are TGTGCCAGCAGTTCTACTAGCGGGAGGGCCTATGAGCAGTTCTTC.

CDR3 sequence: CASSYWAGSDNEQFF. In nucleotides, the CDR3 is TGTGCCAGCAGTTACTGGGCGGGAAGTGACAATGAGCAGTTCTTC. The chain employs TRBV6-2 or TRBV6-3 and TRBJ2-1, with a weak D call TRBD2 (6 bases). The germline V gene has CDR1 MNHEY and CDR2 SVGEGT. The CDR3 length is 15 residues. Trimming left V 1 base short and J 5 bases short, with 12 bases between.

The rearrangement links TRBV2 to TRBJ2-7, with 9 bases aligning to TRBD2. This CDR3 contains 14 residues. Germline CDR1 and CDR2: SNHLY and FYNNEI. V lost 3 bases and J lost 7; bases outside the gene matches: 7. This CDR3 reads CASSEVLAGLEQYV. In DNA form, the CDR3 reads TGTGCCAGCAGTGAGGTCCTAGCGGGACTAGAGCAGTACGTC.

The rearrangement uses TRBV7-2 and TRBJ1-1; D not certain. Germline CDR1 and CDR2: SGHTA and FQGNSA. The CDR3 spans 14 residues. The V and J ends lost 1 base and 1 base respectively, with 7 bases between them. The CDR3 loop reads CASSLVTQNTEAFF. In nucleotides, the CDR3 is TGTGCCAGCAGCTTAGTGACTCAGAACACTGAAGCTTTCTTT.

The chain couples TRBV20-1 to TRBJ2-3; D is possibly TRBD2 (6 bases). Trimming shortened V by 3 bases and J by 0 bases, and 10 bases separated the two germline ends. The germline gives CDR1 DFQATT, CDR2 SNEGSKA (reference sequence). The CDR3 is 14 amino acids. CDR3 sequence reads: CSARRGASTDTQYF. The CDR3 nucleotides are TGCAGTGCTAGGCGGGGAGCTAGCACAGATACGCAGTATTTT.

This clonotype was seen ten or more times. The chain employs TRBV7-6 and TRBJ2-1; possible D gene TRBD2, 5 bases. The length of the CDR3 is 14 residues. V gave up 6 bases and J gave up 9 bases, with 18 bases separating them. Looked up from germline, CDR1 is SGHVS and CDR2 is FNYEAQ. CDR3 residues: CASRSDLAGGEQFF. The DNA for the CDR3 is TGTGCCAGCAGAAGTGACCTAGCCGGCGGTGAGCAGTTCTTC.

Written as DNA, the CDR3 is TGTGCCAGCCCATCTTCGGACGGAGAGCAGTTCTTC. As protein: CASPSSDGEQFF. The gene calls are TRBV7-9 and TRBJ2-1; D is unresolved. The V gene lost 8 bases and the J gene lost 10 bases, with 15 bases spanning the gap. CDR3 length: 12 residues. In germline, CDR1 is SEHNR, CDR2 FQNEAQ (reference sequence).

In its sample, this clonotype was seen many times. The chain uses TRBV6-2 or TRBV6-3 and TRBJ2-7; D may correspond to TRBD1 or TRBD2 (5 bases each). The V end was cut by 5 bases, the J end by 3 bases, with 17 bases between. The CDR3 covers 15 residues. CDR1 and CDR2 (germline): MNHEY, SVGEGT. CDR3 DNA sequence: TGTGCCAGCAGTGAAGGGGCGGGCAAACGCTACGAGCAGTACTTC. As protein: CASSEGAGKRYEQYF.

CDR3 loop: CASSLVSPYGGEAFF. DNA for the CDR3: TGTGCCAGCAGTTTAGTATCGCCATACGGGGGCGAAGCTTTCTTT. The chain couples TRBV27 to TRBJ1-1; possible D gene TRBD1, 6 bases. This CDR3 contains 15 residues. Germline V gene data show CDR1 as MNHEY and CDR2 as SMNVEV (reference sequence). V shed 2 bases and J shed 8 bases, with 18 bases lying between them.

This clonotype was counted a few times. This chain connects TRBV7-9 to TRBJ2-5; 7 bases align to TRBD2. Trimming at V came to 3 bases and at J to 1 base, leaving 5 bases not matched to a gene. The length of the CDR3 is 15 residues. Germline values: CDR1 SEHNR, CDR2 FQNEAQ (reference sequence). The CDR3 spells CASSFLGGSQETQYF. The CDR3 DNA follows: TGTGCCAGCAGCTTCCTGGGGGGGAGCCAAGAGACCCAGTACTTC. Together with reference TRBV7-9 and TRBJ2-5, the CDR3 gives the full variable domain: DTGVSQNPRHKITKRGQNVTFRCDPISEHNRLYWYRQTLGQGPEFLTYFQNEAQLEKSRLLSDRFSAERPKGSFSTLEIQRTEQGDSAMYLCASSFLGGSQETQYFGPGTRLLVL.

This clonotype was detected a few times. The V and J genes are TRBV6-2 or TRBV6-3 and TRBJ2-1; weak D call: TRBD1 (6 bases). The CDR3 loop spans 13 amino acids. The germline V gene encodes CDR1 MNHEY and CDR2 SVGEGT. Trimming pared 5 bases from V and 8 bases from J, leaving 13 bases between. This chain's CDR3 is CASSETGLHEQFF. In nucleotides, the CDR3 is TGTGCCAGCAGTGAAACAGGGCTGCATGAGCAGTTCTTC.